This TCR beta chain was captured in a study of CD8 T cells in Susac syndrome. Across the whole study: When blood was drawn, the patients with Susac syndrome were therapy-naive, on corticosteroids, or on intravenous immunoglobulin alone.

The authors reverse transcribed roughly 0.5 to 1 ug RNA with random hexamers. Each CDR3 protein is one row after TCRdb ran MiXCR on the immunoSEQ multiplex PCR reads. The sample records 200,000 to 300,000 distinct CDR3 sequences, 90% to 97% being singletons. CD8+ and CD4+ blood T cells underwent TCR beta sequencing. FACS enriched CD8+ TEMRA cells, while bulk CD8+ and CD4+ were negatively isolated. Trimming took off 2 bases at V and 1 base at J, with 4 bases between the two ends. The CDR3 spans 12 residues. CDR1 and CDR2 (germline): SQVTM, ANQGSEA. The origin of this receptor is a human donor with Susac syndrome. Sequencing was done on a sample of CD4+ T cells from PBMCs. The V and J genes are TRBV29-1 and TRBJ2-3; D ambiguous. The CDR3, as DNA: TGCAGCGTTGAAACAGGCACAGATACGCAGTATTTT. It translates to CSVETGTDTQYF.